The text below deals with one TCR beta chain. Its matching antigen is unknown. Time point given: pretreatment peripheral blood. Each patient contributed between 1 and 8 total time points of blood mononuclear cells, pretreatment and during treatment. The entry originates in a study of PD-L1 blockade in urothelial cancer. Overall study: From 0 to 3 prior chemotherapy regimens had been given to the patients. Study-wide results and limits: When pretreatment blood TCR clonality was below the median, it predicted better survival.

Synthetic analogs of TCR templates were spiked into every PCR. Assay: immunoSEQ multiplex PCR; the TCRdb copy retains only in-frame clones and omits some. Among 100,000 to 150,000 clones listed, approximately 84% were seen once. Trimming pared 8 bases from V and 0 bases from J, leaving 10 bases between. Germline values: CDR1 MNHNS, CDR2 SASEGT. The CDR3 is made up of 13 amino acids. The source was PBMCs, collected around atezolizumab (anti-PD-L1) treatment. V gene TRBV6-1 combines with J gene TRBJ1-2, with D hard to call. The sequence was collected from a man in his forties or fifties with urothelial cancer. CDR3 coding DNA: TGTGCCAGCGCCCTGAGGACTAACTATGGCTACACCTTC. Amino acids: CASALRTNYGYTF.